These T cell receptor beta chains were read from a single sample in a study of a mutant IDH1 vaccine in newly diagnosed glioma. Profiling relied on immunoSEQ multiplex PCR, and the TCRdb table lists in-frame clones only, not all of them. This sample has around 66,000 clones, with 80% found just once. No antigen has been assigned to these receptors. The sequencing here drew on PBMCs, taken from a glioma patient whose treatment included an IDH1 peptide vaccine. The receptor set was obtained from a man aged 50 to 60 with glioma. CDR3s include the opening cysteine and the closing phenylalanine or tryptophan. D genes are given only for firm matches. The size field is filled for only some rows; it gives once, few, many or a size class.

clone_size | d_call | j_call | v_call | cdr3_aa | cdr3_nt
. | . | TRBJ2-1 | TRBV18 | CASSPLGGASYNEQFF | TGTGCCAGCTCACCGCTTGGGGGAGCTTCCTACAATGAGCAGTTCTTC
. | . | TRBJ2-7 | TRBV28 | CASSLLRLGSEQYF | TGTGCCAGCAGTTTACTTCGACTCGGGAGCGAGCAGTACTTC
. | . | TRBJ2-7 | TRBV28 | CASSFEDYEQYF | TGTGCCAGCAGTTTTGAGGACTACGAGCAGTACTTC
. | TRBD2 | TRBJ2-3 | TRBV7-9 | CASSRTSGSNSDTQYF | TGTGCCAGCAGCCGGACTAGCGGGAGTAACTCCGATACGCAGTATTTT
. | . | TRBJ2-6 | TRBV5-1 | CASSASRDQGHSGANVLTF | TGCGCCAGCAGCGCATCCCGGGACCAGGGGCACTCTGGGGCCAACGTCCTGACTTTC
. | . | TRBJ1-2 | TRBV29-1 | CSVEDKETPSPYGYTF | TGCAGCGTTGAAGATAAGGAGACTCCCAGCCCCTATGGCTACACCTTC
. | TRBD1 | TRBJ1-2 | TRBV28 | CASSIGTANYGYTF | TGTGCCAGCAGTATCGGGACAGCTAACTATGGCTACACCTTC
. | . | TRBJ1-3 | TRBV9 | CASSTEAASGNTIYF | TGTGCCAGCAGCACCGAAGCCGCCTCTGGAAACACCATATATTTT
. | TRBD1 | TRBJ1-2 | TRBV11-3 | CASSRTGNYGYTF | TGTGCCAGCAGTAGGACAGGGAACTATGGCTACACCTTC
. | TRBD1 | TRBJ1-1 | TRBV5-1 | CASSERQGLNTEAFF | TGCGCCAGCAGCGAACGACAGGGACTGAACACTGAAGCTTTCTTT
. | . | TRBJ1-2 | TRBV5-4 | CASSLEQRVNYGYTF | TGTGCCAGCAGCTTGGAGCAGCGGGTTAACTATGGCTACACCTTC
. | . | TRBJ2-7 | TRBV6-1 | CASRTQQYAAYEQYF | TGTGCCAGCCGAACGCAGCAATACGCTGCCTACGAGCAGTACTTC
. | . | TRBJ1-1 | TRBV2 | CASSVQGLMGLGPEAFF | TGTGCCAGCAGTGTTCAGGGGCTGATGGGGTTGGGGCCTGAAGCTTTCTTT
once | . | TRBJ1-1 | TRBV14 | CASSQVGPRAEAFF | TGTGCCAGCAGCCAAGTAGGGCCCAGGGCTGAAGCTTTCTTT
. | TRBD1 | TRBJ2-4 | TRBV7-2 | CASTFETGGWNIQYF | TGTGCCAGCACCTTTGAGACAGGGGGTTGGAACATTCAGTACTTC
few | . | TRBJ2-1 | TRBV7-2 | CASSPSAYNEQFF | TGTGCCAGCAGCCCTAGCGCGTACAATGAGCAGTTCTTC
. | . | TRBJ2-3 | TRBV5-1 | CASSLGAGVDTQYF | TGCGCCAGCAGCTTGGGGGCAGGGGTGGATACGCAGTATTTT
once | . | TRBJ1-1 | TRBV7-8 | CASSLSARRDTEAFF | TGTGCCAGCAGCTTAAGCGCCAGACGGGACACTGAAGCTTTCTTT
few | TRBD1 | TRBJ1-3 | TRBV4-1 | CASSRGTAFGTSGNTIYF | TGCGCCAGCAGCCGAGGGACAGCCTTCGGGACCTCTGGAAACACCATATATTTT